The 21 T cell receptor beta chains below all came from one sample that was sequenced in a study of cytomegalovirus exposure and HLA in healthy donors. With 60 Vbeta and 13 Jbeta primers, the PCR was carried out. Sequencing used immunoSEQ multiplex PCR; TCRdb keeps in-frame clones, though not all of them. The sample includes around 130,000 clones, 80% to 90% seen only once; the top ten take over 4.5%. Sequencing was performed on PBMCs. Source of these receptors: a woman aged 40 to 55 in good health and CMV-seropositive.

The rearrangement links TRBV27 to TRBJ1-5; D is possibly TRBD1 (5 bases). The V end lost 3 bases, the J end lost 6 bases, and 12 bases lay between the germline ends. Looked up from germline, CDR1 is MNHEY and CDR2 is SMNVEV (reference sequence). The CDR3 is 14 residues long. The CDR3 spells CASSFAGPTQPQHF. The CDR3, as DNA: TGTGCCAGCAGTTTTGCAGGGCCCACTCAGCCCCAGCATTTT.

This clone occurred a few times. The chain carries TRBV7-9 and TRBJ2-7; 9 bases align to TRBD1. J gave up 5 bases and V 4 bases, and 12 bases lay outside the gene matches. The CDR3 has 16 amino acids. CDR1 is SEHNR and CDR2 is FQNEAQ in the germline V gene (reference sequence). CDR3 sequence: CASSSRGQGWVDEQYF. DNA of the CDR3: TGTGCCAGCAGCTCGCGAGGACAGGGGTGGGTCGACGAGCAGTACTTC.

This chain uses TRBV28 with TRBJ2-5; TRBD2 aligns across 8 bases. Germline V gene lookup returns CDR1 MDHEN and CDR2 SYDVKM. V shed 8 bases and J 5 bases; nucleotides not matched to a gene: 10. The CDR3 length is 14 residues. Here the CDR3 reads CASGTSKVWETQYF. The DNA for the CDR3 is TGTGCCAGCGGGACTAGTAAGGTGTGGGAGACCCAGTACTTC.

This chain joins TRBV29-1 and TRBJ1-2; D remains unclear. The CDR3 extends over 13 amino acids. With 1 base removed from V and 7 bases from J, the gap between germline ends came to 13 bases. Germline CDR1 is SQVTM and CDR2 is ANQGSEA. CDR3 sequence reads: CSVEATPLLGYTF. CDR3 in DNA: TGCAGCGTTGAAGCAACACCTCTTCTTGGCTACACCTTC.

This chain links TRBV4-2 with TRBJ2-1; 10 bases fit TRBD1. From germline, CDR1 is LGHNA and CDR2 YNFKEQ. Germline trimming cut 1 base from V and 8 bases from J; bases unmatched to any gene: 11. CDR3 length equals 17 residues. The CDR3 nucleotides read TGTGCCAGCAGCCAAGGCCACTCCGGGACAGGGGCAGATGAGCAGTTCTTC. Translation: CASSQGHSGTGADEQFF.

This rearrangement joins TRBV7-2 to TRBJ2-1; D is undetermined. The germline V gene has CDR1 SGHTA and CDR2 FQGNSA. This CDR3 is built from 13 residues. V shed 1 base and J shed 5 bases, with 6 bases lying between them. DNA of the CDR3: TGTGCCAGCAGCTTAGGAGCCAACAATGAGCAGTTCTTC. Encoded protein: CASSLGANNEQFF.

This clone was detected only once. The J gene is TRBJ1-1, the V gene TRBV11-3; TRBD1 might be the D (5 bases). The V end lost 1 base, the J end lost 1 base, and 10 bases lay between the germline ends. The CDR3 sequence is 15 residues long. Germline V gene data show CDR1 as SGHNT and CDR2 as YENEEA. This CDR3 is CASSLGGTPNTEAFF. Written as DNA, the CDR3 is TGTGCCAGCAGCTTAGGGGGGACTCCGAACACTGAAGCTTTCTTT.

This chain uses TRBV11-2 with TRBJ1-2; D remains unclear. Trimming removed 5 bases from V and 2 bases from J, with 18 bases in between. Germline CDR1 is SGHAT and CDR2 is FQNNGV. This CDR3 comprises 16 residues. The CDR3 reads CASSRLSGDGNYGYTF. The DNA of the CDR3 is TGTGCCAGCAGCCGACTTTCTGGAGATGGGAACTATGGCTACACCTTC.

This clone was counted a single time. The chain carries TRBV2 and TRBJ1-2; D is unresolved. The CDR3 covers 13 residues. Between the trimmed V and J ends, which lost 2 bases and 8 bases, there was a span of 12 bases. The germline V gene has CDR1 SNHLY and CDR2 FYNNEI. CDR3 sequence (DNA): TGTGCCAGCAGTGAAAGTGCAGAGCGAGGCTACACCTTC. Translation gives CASSESAERGYTF.

A single count supports this clone. The chain recombines TRBV27 with TRBJ2-5; 14 nucleotides agree with TRBD2. There are 19 residues in the CDR3. Germline V lookup: CDR1 MNHEY, CDR2 SMNVEV (reference sequence). V trimming: 6 bases; J trimming: 5 bases; junction bases outside the gene matches: 17. CDR3 DNA sequence: TGTGCCAGCAGCCTATCGTGGACTAGCGGGGGGCCGGTAGGGGAGACCCAGTACTTC. Protein product: CASSLSWTSGGPVGETQYF.

This chain connects TRBV27 to TRBJ2-1, with TRBD1 as a possible D gene (6 bases). Per the germline V gene, CDR1 is MNHEY and CDR2 is SMNVEV (reference sequence). Between the trimmed V and J ends, which lost 0 bases and 4 bases, there was a span of 13 bases. The CDR3 is 16 amino acids. In DNA form, the CDR3 reads TGTGCCAGCAGTTTATCAGGGGGACGGGGTTACAATGAGCAGTTCTTC. It specifies CASSLSGGRGYNEQFF.

This chain links TRBV13 with TRBJ2-5; the match to TRBD1 covers 7 bases. The J call may be mistaken, given a closer DNA end match to TRBJ2-7. Germline CDR1 reads PRHDT; CDR2 reads FYEKMQ (reference sequence). The CDR3 runs to 15 residues. As DNA, the CDR3 is TGTGCCAGCAGCTTAGACGGAACAGGGGAATACGAGCAGTACTTC. Protein sequence: CASSLDGTGEYEQYF.

This rearrangement joins TRBV11-2 to TRBJ2-5, with a tentative D call TRBD1 (8 bases). Germline-derived CDR1 and CDR2 are SGHAT and FQNNGV. The CDR3 is 15 residues long. With 5 bases removed from V and 2 bases from J, the gap between germline ends came to 15 bases. CDR3 in amino acids: CASSVQGGRQETQYF. For the CDR3, the DNA is TGTGCCAGCAGCGTACAGGGGGGGCGTCAAGAGACCCAGTACTTC.

This chain connects TRBV7-3 to TRBJ1-1, with TRBD1 as a possible D gene (5 bases). Looked up from germline, CDR1 is SGHTA and CDR2 is FQGTGA. CDR3 length: 14 residues. Trimming took 2 bases from V and 0 from J, leaving 7 bases between them. Written as DNA, the CDR3 is TGTGCCAGCAGCTTATCGGGGGTGAACACTGAAGCTTTCTTT. It codes for CASSLSGVNTEAFF.

V and J are TRBV7-2 and TRBJ2-3; 14 bases map to TRBD2. The CDR3 spans 19 residues. V lost 5 bases to trimming and J lost 4 bases; unmatched junction nucleotides: 14. Per germline, CDR1 SGHTA and CDR2 FQGNSA. CDR3 loop: CASSLHSGTSGGPADTQYF. The CDR3 DNA follows: TGTGCCAGCAGCCTGCACTCCGGGACTAGCGGGGGTCCCGCAGATACGCAGTATTTT.

The gene calls are TRBV10-1 and TRBJ2-1; 12 nucleotides align to TRBD2. The V gene's germline CDR1 is WNHNN and CDR2 SYGVQD (reference sequence). The junction had 19 bases not matched to a gene; V was cut back by 8 bases and J by 5 bases. The CDR3 is 19 amino acids. CDR3 loop: CASPRGLAGGPIEDNEQFF. CDR3 bases: TGCGCCAGCCCCAGAGGGCTAGCGGGAGGGCCCATTGAGGACAATGAGCAGTTCTTC.

The chain links TRBV12-2 to TRBJ1-2. TRBV12-2 is classified as a pseudogene. The CDR3 covers 11 residues. The CDR3 DNA reads TGTGCAAGTCGCTCCCGAGGGGGCTACACCTTC. It codes for CASRSRGGYTF.

Only a few counts were recorded for this clone. The rearrangement joins TRBV6-6 to TRBJ1-3; D call uncertain. The CDR3 sequence is 15 residues long. With 2 bases removed from V and 0 bases from J, the gap between germline ends came to 8 bases. CDR1 and CDR2 (germline): MNHNY, SVGAGI (reference sequence). The CDR3 sequence is CASSYGPDSGNTIYF. The CDR3 DNA reads as TGTGCCAGCAGTTACGGGCCCGACTCTGGAAACACCATATATTTT.

The V call is TRBV6-5, the J call TRBJ2-2; 11 bases line up with TRBD2. With V trimmed by 6 bases and J by 7 bases, 4 bases remained unmatched. The CDR3 runs 14 residues. The germline gives CDR1 MNHEY, CDR2 SVGAGI. The CDR3 bases are TGTGCCAGCAGACTAGCGGGGGAGGTCGGGGAGCTGTTTTTT. Translating it yields CASRLAGEVGELFF.

The chain combines TRBV4-3 with TRBJ2-5, with 7 bases lining up with TRBD1. The J call could be wrong; TRBJ2-7 is a better fit for the DNA end. From germline, CDR1 is LGHNA and CDR2 YSLEER. CDR3 size: 16 residues. The CDR3 DNA reads as TGCGCCAGCAGCCGAGGCACCGGGACAGTGTCCTACGAGCAGTACTTC. Amino acid sequence: CASSRGTGTVSYEQYF.

The count of this clone is one. V gene TRBV6-4 combines with J gene TRBJ2-3, with 13 bases that match TRBD2. Germline CDR1 and CDR2: MRHNA and SNTAGT. There are 15 residues in the CDR3. Trimming took 4 bases from V and 4 from J; bases not matched to a gene: 2. The CDR3 region is CASSGTSGSPDTQYF. The DNA of the CDR3 is TGTGCCAGCAGTGGGACTAGCGGGAGCCCAGATACGCAGTATTTT.